This TCR beta chain was profiled in a study of blood T cell repertoires in COVID-19. Some clones are missing from TCRdb's copy, which holds only in-frame ones; the method was immunoSEQ multiplex PCR. The table lists about 110,000 clones, roughly 88% of them singletons. Germline CDR1 MNHNS, CDR2 SASEGT. The CDR3 runs 15 residues. Trimming left V 3 bases short and J 2 bases short, with 14 bases between. The sample was peripheral blood. The sequence came from a human donor in a cohort sampled during active COVID-19. The rearrangement joins TRBV6-1 to TRBJ2-7; D is ambiguous. CDR3 DNA sequence: TGTGCCAGCAGTGATCCTGGAGATCTTACCTACGAGCAGTACTTC. Translated, it gives CASSDPGDLTYEQYF.